These 2 T cell receptor beta chains originate from one sample sequenced in a study of blood T cell repertoires in COVID-19. Generated by immunoSEQ multiplex PCR, the TCRdb table keeps only in-frame clones and is missing some. Here the sample spans some 50,000 clones, less than 90% being singletons. The sample was peripheral blood. All receptors derive from a man aged 45-65 years with acute or convalescent COVID-19.

The chain combines TRBV7-6 with TRBJ1-5; TRBD1 aligns across 10 bases. V trimming: 5 bases; J trimming: 0 bases; junction bases outside the gene matches: 4. The CDR3 contains 16 residues. Germline values: CDR1 SGHVS, CDR2 FNYEAQ. CDR3 bases: TGTGCCAGCAGCCCAGGACAGGGGGTTAGCAATCAGCCCCAGCATTTT. Amino acid sequence: CASSPGQGVSNQPQHF. Using reference TRBV7-6 and TRBJ1-5 for the parts outside the CDR3, the full variable domain is GAGVSQSPRYKVTKRGQDVALRCDPISGHVSLYWYRQALGQGPEFLTYFNYEAQQDKSGLPNDRFSAERPEGSISTLTIQRTEQRDSAMYRCASSPGQGVSNQPQHFGDGTRLSIL.

This clone is a singleton in its sample. The rearrangement joins TRBV7-6 to TRBJ1-2; possibly TRBD1 for D (5 bases). The length of the CDR3 is 15 residues. From germline, CDR1 is SGHVS and CDR2 FNYEAQ. V gave up 6 bases and J gave up 1 base, with 15 bases separating them. The CDR3 region is CASRERQPINYGYTF. In DNA, the CDR3 is TGTGCCAGCAGGGAGAGACAGCCTATTAACTATGGCTACACCTTC.